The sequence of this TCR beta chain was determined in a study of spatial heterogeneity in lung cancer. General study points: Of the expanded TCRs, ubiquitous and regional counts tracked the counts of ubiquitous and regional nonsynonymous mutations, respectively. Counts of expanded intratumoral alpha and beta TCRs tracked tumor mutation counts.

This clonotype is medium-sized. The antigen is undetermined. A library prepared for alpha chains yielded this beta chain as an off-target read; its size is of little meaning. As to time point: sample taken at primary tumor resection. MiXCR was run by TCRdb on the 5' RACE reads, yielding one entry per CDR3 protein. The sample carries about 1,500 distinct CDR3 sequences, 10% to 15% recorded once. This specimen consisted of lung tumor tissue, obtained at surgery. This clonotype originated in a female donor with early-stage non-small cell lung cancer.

CDR3 nucleotides: TGTGCCAGCAGCCCTCGTTTGGCGAACAGGGTAGAAGAAAAACTGTTTTTT. Translating it yields CASSPRLANRVEEKLFF. The J gene is TRBJ1-4, the V gene TRBV12-3 or TRBV12-4; possibly TRBD1 for D (6 bases). The CDR3 length is 17 residues. The V and J ends lost 6 bases and 8 bases respectively, with 25 bases between them.